Listed below are T cell receptor beta chains from one sample, sequenced in a study of cytomegalovirus exposure and HLA in healthy donors. The method was immunoSEQ multiplex PCR; TCRdb's version includes in-frame clones alone and lacks a portion of them. Among tens of thousands of clones listed, 96% were seen once. The sequenced sample was PBMCs. The receptors stem from a man aged 18 to 29 in good health and CMV-seronegative. Both conserved end residues are part of each CDR3. A D gene is named only where the DNA matches it firmly. Expanded clones get a size class; other rows say once, few or many, or leave the size out.

v_gene	abundance	j_gene	d_gene	CDR3nt	CDR3aa
TRBV6-1	-	TRBJ2-3	-	TGTGCCAGCAGAGGGGAAGATACGCAGTATTTT	CASRGEDTQYF
TRBV6-1	-	TRBJ2-7	TRBD1	TGTGCCAGCAGTGCCTTACCGGGACAGCACACCTACGAGCAGTACTTC	CASSALPGQHTYEQYF
TRBV6-1	-	TRBJ2-7	-	TGTGCCAGCAGTCCGCGGACAGTGTCCTACGAGCAGTACTTC	CASSPRTVSYEQYF
TRBV6-5	-	TRBJ1-3	TRBD1	TGTGCCAGCAGTGGGACAGGGTCCATATATTTT	CASSGTGSIYF
TRBV5-1	-	TRBJ2-3	TRBD2	TGCGCCAGCAGGATTACTAGCGGGAGACGCACAGATACGCAGTATTTT	CASRITSGRRTDTQYF
TRBV27	-	TRBJ2-7	TRBD1	TGTGCCAGCAGTTCACCTCAGGGGACAGCATACGAGCAGTACTTC	CASSSPQGTAYEQYF
TRBV4-2	-	TRBJ2-7	-	TGTGCCAGCAGCCAAGAGGCTACAGGGACCTACGAGCAGTACTTC	CASSQEATGTYEQYF
TRBV19	-	TRBJ2-4	TRBD1	TGTGCCAGTAGTTCGGACAGGGTTGGGGAAAACATTCAGTACTTC	CASSSDRVGENIQYF
TRBV10-3	once	TRBJ2-7	-	TGTGCCATCAGTGATTGGGGGCGCCGGGCCGAGCAGTACTTC	CAISDWGRRAEQYF
TRBV18	few	TRBJ1-1	-	TGTGCCAGCTCACGAGGACGACAGAGCAACACTGAAGCTTTCTTT	CASSRGRQSNTEAFF
TRBV7-9	-	TRBJ2-7	-	TGTGCCAGCAGCTTAGTAGGGGGCTACGAGCAGTACTTC	CASSLVGGYEQYF
TRBV6-4	-	TRBJ2-1	TRBD2	TGTGCCAGCAGCCAAGAAACTAGCGGGAGTACTGAGCAGTTCTTC	CASSQETSGSTEQFF
TRBV27	-	TRBJ2-1	TRBD1	TGTGCCAGCAGCGAACAGGGGACGAATGAGCAGTTCTTC	CASSEQGTNEQFF
TRBV5-1	-	TRBJ1-4	-	TGCGCCAGCAAATCGGGGGGGTCAACTAATGAAAAACTGTTTTTT	CASKSGGSTNEKLFF
TRBV29-1	-	TRBJ1-1	-	TGCAGCGCCCGTCGGAGGGAGGTGTTATCGGTTGAAGCTTTCTTT	CSARRREVLSVEAFF
TRBV11-3	-	TRBJ2-2	TRBD2	TGTGCCAGCAGCCCCTTGTCGGGAGGGCCTCAGGAGCTGTTTTTT	CASSPLSGGPQELFF
TRBV28	-	TRBJ1-2	-	TGTGCCAGCAGTTATACAGATAACTATGGCTACACCTTC	CASSYTDNYGYTF
TRBV15	-	TRBJ1-5	-	TGTGCCACCAGCGGACGGGGAGGCCCACAGCCCCAGCATTTT	CATSGRGGPQPQHF
TRBV7-9	-	TRBJ2-5	TRBD2	TGTGCCAGCAGCCCCAGGCTAGCGGGAGCGGGAGAGACCCAGTACTTC	CASSPRLAGAGETQYF
TRBV19	-	TRBJ1-1	-	TGTGCCAGTAGTATCGGGATGAACACTGAAGCTTTCTTT	CASSIGMNTEAFF
TRBV11-2	-	TRBJ2-1	-	TGTGCCAGCAGCCGGAAAAACGGGGGTGGCGGAGGTATCAATGAGCAGTTCTTC	CASSRKNGGGGGINEQFF
TRBV10-1	-	TRBJ2-7	TRBD2	TGCGCCAGCACAAATCTCCCCTTGCGGGAGTTCTCCGAGCAGTACTTC	CASTNLPLREFSEQYF
TRBV7-6	-	TRBJ2-2	TRBD2	TGTGCCAGCAGCTTATACGGCCTAGCGGGAGGGGCCGGGGAGCTGTTTTTT	CASSLYGLAGGAGELFF
TRBV28	-	TRBJ1-5	-	TGTGCCAGCAAACAGAACAATCAGCCCCAGCATTTT	CASKQNNQPQHF
TRBV30	-	TRBJ1-1	TRBD1	TGTGCCTGGAGTCCGCAAGGGGGCGTTGAAGCTTTCTTT	CAWSPQGGVEAFF
TRBV12-5	-	TRBJ2-1	-	TGTGCTAGTGGTTTGCCGGGGATCAAGCAGTTCTTC	CASGLPGIKQFF
TRBV2	-	TRBJ2-3	TRBD2	TGTGCCAGCAGTGTAGGGACTAGTATCGGAGATACGCAGTATTTT	CASSVGTSIGDTQYF
TRBV15	few	TRBJ1-5	TRBD1	TGTGCCACCAGCAGAGACAGGGGGCTCAATCAGCCCCAGCATTTT	CATSRDRGLNQPQHF
TRBV7-3	-	TRBJ2-7	TRBD2	TGTGCCAGCAGCTTGGGGAGGGTGGGCTACTTTGACGAGCAGTACTTC	CASSLGRVGYFDEQYF
TRBV19	-	TRBJ2-7	-	TGTGCCAGTAGCCGTTTCCCAGGCTACTACGAGCAGTACTTC	CASSRFPGYYEQYF
TRBV28	-	TRBJ1-3	TRBD1	TGTGCCAGCAGTTGGGCTCCGGGACAGGGTGGAAACACCATATATTTT	CASSWAPGQGGNTIYF
TRBV18	-	TRBJ2-5	-	TGTGCCAGCTCACCTAGTGAGGAGACCCAGTACTTC	CASSPSEETQYF
TRBV7-2	once	TRBJ1-5	-	TGTGCCAGCAGCTCCGGACAAGGCGGCAATCAGCCCCAGCATTTT	CASSSGQGGNQPQHF
TRBV27	-	TRBJ2-1	TRBD2	TGTGCCAGCAGTTTATGGTGGGGCACTAGCGGGAGCGGTGAGCAGTTCTTC	CASSLWWGTSGSGEQFF
TRBV6-1	-	TRBJ1-5	TRBD1	TGTGCCAGCAGCGGAGGACAGGGCAATCAGCCCCAGCATTTT	CASSGGQGNQPQHF
TRBV18	-	TRBJ2-1	TRBD2	TGTGCCAGCTCACCGTTTCTAGCGGGGAACTACAATGAGCAGTTCTTC	CASSPFLAGNYNEQFF
TRBV6-6	-	TRBJ1-1	-	TGTGCCAGCAGTTACAGATATACAGAGAACACTGAAGCTTTCTTT	CASSYRYTENTEAFF
TRBV27	-	TRBJ2-7	TRBD2	TGTGCCAGCAGTACCTGGACTAGTGGTAGATACGAGCAGTACTTC	CASSTWTSGRYEQYF
TRBV7-6	-	TRBJ1-1	TRBD1	TGTGCCAGCAGCTTAGAGCCGGGACAGGGGGCCCGGACTGAAGCTTTCTTT	CASSLEPGQGARTEAFF
TRBV6-5	-	TRBJ2-2	-	TGTGCCAGCATACTATGGGACACCGGGGAGCTGTTTTTT	CASILWDTGELFF